This T cell receptor beta chain was obtained from a study of cytomegalovirus exposure and HLA in healthy donors. Study details: Within an early data release were about 85 million unique TCRs drawn from HLA-typed donors.

General study findings and limits: Among the CMV-associated chains, a few were confirmed in vitro as specific for CMV antigens. Reported findings show TCR beta sequences accurately forecast HLA-A and HLA-B alleles in most subjects. When analyzed later, a missense DCLRE1C variant was found to be linked to TCR beta V- and J-gene trimming.

Use of 60 Vbeta and 13 Jbeta primers characterized the PCR. The data were produced by immunoSEQ multiplex PCR, yet TCRdb's version contains in-frame clones alone and is incomplete. The sample consists of about 100,000 clones, about 79% of them appearing once. About this clone: No antigen is known for it.

V lost 6 bases, J lost 7 bases, and 10 bases stayed unmatched. The CDR3 totals 15 residues. Germline V gene lookup returns CDR1 LNHDA and CDR2 SQIVND (reference sequence). This clonotype was obtained from a woman aged 18-29 years in good health and CMV-seronegative. Material for sequencing was PBMCs. The chain employs TRBV19 and TRBJ1-2; 11 positions match TRBD1. The CDR3, as DNA: TGTGCCAGTAGGATATCCGGGACAGGGGGTAGTGGCTACACCTTC. This encodes CASRISGTGGSGYTF.